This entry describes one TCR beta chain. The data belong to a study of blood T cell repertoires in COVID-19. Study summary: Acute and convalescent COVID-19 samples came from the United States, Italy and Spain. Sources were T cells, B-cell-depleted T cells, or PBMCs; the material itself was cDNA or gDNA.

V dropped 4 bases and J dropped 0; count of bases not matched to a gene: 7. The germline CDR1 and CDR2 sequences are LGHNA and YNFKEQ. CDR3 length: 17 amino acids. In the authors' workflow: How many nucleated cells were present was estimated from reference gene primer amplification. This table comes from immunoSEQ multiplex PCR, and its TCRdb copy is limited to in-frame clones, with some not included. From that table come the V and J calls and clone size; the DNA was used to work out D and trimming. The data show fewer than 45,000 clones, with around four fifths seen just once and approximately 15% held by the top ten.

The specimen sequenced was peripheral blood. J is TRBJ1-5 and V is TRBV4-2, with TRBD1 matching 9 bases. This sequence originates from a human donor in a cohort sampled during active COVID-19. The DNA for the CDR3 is TGTGCCAGCAGCCCACGGACAGGGGAATATAGCAATCAGCCCCAGCATTTT. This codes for CASSPRTGEYSNQPQHF.